This TCR beta chain was obtained from a study of CD8 T cells in ankylosing spondylitis. Of note for this clonotype: Its specificity is unknown.

TCRdb called the 5' RACE reads again in MiXCR, with one record for every CDR3 protein. Found here are 350,000 to 450,000 distinct CDR3 sequences, about 25% of them singletons; the top ten hold 0.85% to 1%. Study observations and caveats: Several highly homologous variants made up a TCR beta motif, and this motif appeared characteristic of ankylosing spondylitis blood. As for the disease-linked clones, they showed a CD8+ phenotype and occurred at relatively low frequencies in peripheral blood.

The origin of this receptor is a male donor with ankylosing spondylitis. The sequenced sample consisted of blood, either unsorted or a sorted T cell fraction (not recorded which).

The CDR3 loop is CASSVSGSRSYEQYF. The CDR3 coding sequence is TGCGCCAGCAGCGTTAGCGGGAGCCGCTCCTACGAGCAGTACTTC. The J gene is TRBJ2-7, the V gene TRBV5-1; 9 nucleotides agree with TRBD2. The CDR3 is 15 residues long. Germline CDR1 SGHRS, CDR2 YFSETQ. The junction had 5 bases not matched to a gene; V was cut back by 4 bases and J by 0 bases.